Below, 8 T cell receptor beta chains from the same sample are listed, as sequenced in a study of blood T cell repertoires in COVID-19. Only in-frame clones appear in the TCRdb table, and some are missing; sequencing was by immunoSEQ multiplex PCR. The data contain about 160,000 clones, approximately 80% of them singletons. Material for sequencing was peripheral blood. The source is a man in his 70s who had recovered from COVID-19.

The chain is built from TRBV5-1 and TRBJ2-7; 9 bases map to TRBD1. This CDR3 has 14 residues. CDR1 and CDR2 from the germline V gene are SGHRS and YFSETQ. With 4 bases clipped from V and 6 bases from J, the junction kept 8 bases outside the gene matches. This CDR3 reads CASSLRTGDAEQYF. CDR3 nucleotide sequence: TGCGCCAGCAGCCTGAGGACAGGGGATGCCGAGCAGTACTTC.

The chain has TRBV7-2 and TRBJ2-7; tentatively, D is TRBD2 (6 bases). Germline CDR1 and CDR2: SGHTA and FQGNSA. V shed 1 base and J shed 7 bases, with 11 bases lying between them. The CDR3 loop spans 13 amino acids. Written as DNA, the CDR3 is TGTGCCAGCAGCTTAGGACCTCGGGGGGAGCAGTACTTC. It is translated as CASSLGPRGEQYF.

The CDR3 here is CASSPQTGIYGYTF. The CDR3 region has the DNA TGTGCCAGCTCACCCCAGACAGGGATCTATGGCTACACCTTC. The V gene is TRBV18, the J gene TRBJ1-2; TRBD1 matches 7 bases. This CDR3 contains 14 residues. The ends lost 3 bases at V and 4 bases at J; junction bases unmatched: 5. Germline V gives CDR1 KGHSH, CDR2 LQKENI. Filled out from reference TRBV18 and TRBJ1-2, the complete variable domain reads NAGVMQNPRHLVRRRGQEARLRCSPMKGHSHVYWYRQLPEEGLKFMVYLQKENIIDESGMPKERFSAEFPKEGPSILRIQQVVRGDSAAYFCASSPQTGIYGYTFGSGTRLTVV.

The J gene is TRBJ2-5, the V gene TRBV3-1 (or the pseudogene TRBV3-2); possibly TRBD1 for D (6 bases). Trimming took off 3 bases at V and 7 bases at J, with 6 bases between the two ends. The CDR3 consists of 11 residues. In germline, CDR1 is LGHDT, CDR2 YNNKEL (reference sequence). CDR3 region: CASSHRGTQYF. For the CDR3, the DNA is TGTGCCAGCAGCCACAGGGGGACCCAGTACTTC.

The chain employs TRBV20-1 and TRBJ2-1, with D possibly TRBD1 on 5 matching bases. The germline V gene encodes CDR1 DFQATT and CDR2 SNEGSKA (reference sequence). The CDR3 is made up of 11 amino acids. Trimming left V 5 bases short and J 11 bases short, with 13 bases between. CDR3 in amino acids: CSAWTPQKQFF. CDR3 nucleotides: TGCAGTGCTTGGACACCTCAGAAGCAGTTCTTC.

The chain carries TRBV6-6 and TRBJ2-5, with 10 bases identical to TRBD1. The CDR3 spans 16 residues. The ends lost 3 bases at V and 4 bases at J; junction bases unmatched: 8. Germline V gives CDR1 MNHNY, CDR2 SVGAGI (reference sequence). The CDR3 reads CASSYSGRTGGETQYF. CDR3 nucleotides: TGTGCCAGCAGTTATTCTGGGAGGACAGGGGGAGAGACCCAGTACTTC.

The chain links TRBV19 to TRBJ2-3; no definite D call. The CDR3 totals 16 residues. V was clipped by 6 bases and J by 2 bases, with 18 bases between them. The germline V gene has CDR1 LNHDA and CDR2 SQIVND (reference sequence). The CDR3 protein is CASSRVSQRITDTQYF. For the CDR3, the DNA is TGTGCCAGTAGCCGGGTCTCGCAAAGGATCACAGATACGCAGTATTTT.

The V and J genes are TRBV5-4 and TRBJ2-1; D ambiguous. V was shortened by 0 bases and J by 0 bases, with 7 bases between the two germline ends. Per germline, CDR1 SGHNT and CDR2 YYREEE (reference sequence). CDR3 length: 15 residues. This chain's CDR3 is CASSLGLNSYNEQFF. The CDR3 region has the DNA TGTGCCAGCAGCTTGGGTCTTAACTCCTACAATGAGCAGTTCTTC.